What follows is one T cell receptor beta chain and its context. The source of the sample is a study of blood T cell repertoires in COVID-19. The overall study: Specimens from acute and convalescent COVID-19 originated in the United States, Italy and Spain. In each case, the material was cDNA or gDNA derived from T cells, B-cell-depleted T cells, or PBMCs.

Original handling: Nucleated cell counts were estimated from reference gene primer amplification. The protocol was immunoSEQ multiplex PCR, while the TCRdb copy is restricted to in-frame clones and leaves out a portion. The V and J calls and clone size were taken over from that table, and D and trimming were inferred from the DNA. Counted here are over 300,000 clones, approximately 85% occurring once; the ten biggest clones make up 7.2%. The CDR3 contains 14 residues. Trimming removed 0 bases at V and 4 bases at J, with 9 bases between. Germline loops: CDR1 ENHRY, CDR2 SYGVKD. The chain links TRBV10-3 to TRBJ1-2; no definite D call. This receptor was identified in a human donor in a cohort sampled during active COVID-19. Sequencing was carried out using peripheral blood. The CDR3 nucleotides are TGTGCCATCAGTGAGTCTGCCACGGGCTATGGCTACACCTTC. Amino acids: CAISESATGYGYTF.